The source of this TCR beta chain is a study of T-cell memory formation after mild COVID-19. The V gene lost 8 bases and the J gene lost 4 bases, with 12 bases spanning the gap. This CDR3 has 13 residues. The germline gives CDR1 SGHVS, CDR2 FNYEAQ. Constant-segment primers served in 5'RACE that generated TCR alpha and TCR beta cDNA libraries bearing sample barcodes and UMIs. One entry per CDR3 protein results from TCRdb running MiXCR on the 5' RACE reads. The table records roughly 240,000 distinct CDR3 sequences, under 20% of them present only once. This clonotype was sampled from a man aged 18 to 29 who had mild COVID-19 (a few samples of this study predate the infection). Cell type and time point are not known. Sequencing used PBMCs or a T cell subset sorted from them (not recorded which). This chain connects TRBV7-6 to TRBJ2-1, with D unclear. CDR3: CASFNPPYNEQFF. CDR3 in DNA: TGTGCCAGCTTCAACCCACCATACAATGAGCAGTTCTTC.